Below, 32 T cell receptor beta chains from the same sample are listed, as sequenced in a study of CD8+ T cells in alopecia areata. Isolated RNA was reverse transcribed into cDNA used as the sequencing template. Here immunoSEQ multiplex PCR was the method, and the copy in TCRdb shows in-frame clones only, minus some. The profile shows 150,000 to 200,000 clones, about 60% of them singletons. Treatment indicated: oral pan-JAK inhibitor, 5-10 mg twice daily. Here the sequenced sample was CD8+ T cells sorted from blood, taken at week 24, from a patient treated with tofacitinib. The receptor source for this set is a human donor with alopecia areata.

The chain carries TRBV6-1 and TRBJ2-1; a weak D match, TRBD1 (5 bases). From germline, CDR1 is MNHNS and CDR2 SASEGT. The CDR3 loop spans 15 amino acids. The germline V and J ends were trimmed by 5 bases and 2 bases, with 13 bases remaining between them. The CDR3 protein is CASSKTGEPYNEQFF. The CDR3 DNA reads as TGTGCCAGCAGTAAAACAGGAGAACCCTACAATGAGCAGTTCTTC.

Details on this clone: The same CDR3 arises from other DNA sequences in this sample as well. The chain joins TRBV7-9 to TRBJ2-1; no firm D call. CDR1 is SEHNR, CDR2 FQNEAQ, per germline (reference sequence). The CDR3 covers 14 residues. V was trimmed by 2 bases and J by 1 base, leaving 6 bases between them. CDR3 in DNA: TGTGCCAGCAGCTTAAGGGTATCCTACAATGAGCAGTTCTTC. Translating gives CASSLRVSYNEQFF.

The CDR3 DNA reads TGTGCCAGCAGCTCGGCCCGGGACAGGCCGCCCTACGAGCAGTACTTC. It yields the protein CASSSARDRPPYEQYF. This chain connects TRBV7-9 to TRBJ2-7; TRBD1 aligns across 8 bases. This CDR3 comprises 16 residues. The germline V gene encodes CDR1 SEHNR and CDR2 FQNEAQ (reference sequence). J was trimmed by 2 bases and V by 4 bases; bases with no gene match: 10. The whole variable domain, remainder taken from reference TRBV7-9 and TRBJ2-7, is DTGVSQNPRHKITKRGQNVTFRCDPISEHNRLYWYRQTLGQGPEFLTYFQNEAQLEKSRLLSDRFSAERPKGSFSTLEIQRTEQGDSAMYLCASSSARDRPPYEQYFGPGTRLTVT.

CDR3 DNA: TGTGCCAGCTTCTTGGGTGGGGAGCTGTTTTTT. Translating it yields CASFLGGELFF. The V and J genes are TRBV6-6 and TRBJ2-2; D not certain. This CDR3 contains 11 residues. The germline V gene encodes CDR1 MNHNY and CDR2 SVGAGI (reference sequence). Trimming took off 8 bases at V and 8 bases at J, with 9 bases between the two ends.

The table lists this clone with a count of one. The chain recombines TRBV4-1 with TRBJ1-3; no definite D call. The CDR3 extends over 12 amino acids. The V gene's germline CDR1 is MGHRA and CDR2 YSYEKL. Trimming pared 4 bases from V and 10 bases from J, leaving 11 bases between. CDR3 residues: CASSPGTGTIYF. Here the CDR3 DNA reads TGCGCCAGCAGCCCGGGAACGGGGACCATATATTTT.

There are a few counts of this clone. The chain recombines TRBV7-9 with TRBJ2-1; perhaps TRBD1 as D (5 bases). This CDR3 spans 16 amino acids. V lost 5 bases to trimming and J lost 0 bases, with 14 bases between them. The germline V gene has CDR1 SEHNR and CDR2 FQNEAQ (reference sequence). Written as DNA, the CDR3 is TGTGCCAGCAGCGGAGAAACAGGAAGCTCCTACAATGAGCAGTTCTTC. It yields the protein CASSGETGSSYNEQFF.

V is TRBV29-1 and J is TRBJ1-1; 7 bases are shared with TRBD1. CDR1 SQVTM and CDR2 ANQGSEA come from the germline V gene. V lost 4 bases to trimming and J lost 10 bases; unmatched junction nucleotides: 12. This CDR3 contains 13 residues. CDR3 region: CSVGPDRAGVAFF. In nucleotides, the CDR3 is TGCAGCGTTGGCCCCGACAGGGCGGGGGTAGCTTTCTTT.

This rearrangement joins TRBV27 to TRBJ1-1; 10 bases are a match to TRBD1. V gave up 6 bases and J gave up 1 base; unmatched junction bases: 8. The CDR3 loop spans 16 amino acids. Germline loops: CDR1 MNHEY, CDR2 SMNVEV (reference sequence). The CDR3 is CASRGDRGQGNTEAFF. The CDR3 nucleotides read TGTGCCAGCAGGGGTGACAGGGGGCAGGGGAACACTGAAGCTTTCTTT.

This sequence joins TRBV6-5 and TRBJ2-3; D might be TRBD2 (6 bases). Germline V gene data show CDR1 as MNHEY and CDR2 as SVGAGI. V lost 7 bases to trimming and J lost 2 bases, with 13 bases between them. This CDR3 has 14 residues. CDR3 amino acids: CASTAGIYTDTQYF. CDR3 DNA: TGTGCCAGCACCGCGGGGATATACACAGATACGCAGTATTTT.

The V call is TRBV29-1, the J call TRBJ2-6; D is ambiguous. Germline-derived CDR1 and CDR2 are SQVTM and ANQGSEA. Trimming shortened V by 7 bases and J by 0 bases, and 13 bases separated the two germline ends. The CDR3 is 15 residues long. The CDR3 reads CSAPLPGSGANVLTF. As DNA, the CDR3 is TGCAGCGCACCCCTTCCAGGCTCTGGGGCCAACGTCCTGACTTTC.

This sequence joins TRBV29-1 and TRBJ1-1, with unresolved D. The CDR3 sequence is 11 residues long. Germline values: CDR1 SQVTM, CDR2 ANQGSEA. V lost 5 bases to trimming and J lost 1 base, with 5 bases between them. CDR3 protein: CSVLKNTEAFF. DNA of the CDR3: TGCAGCGTTTTAAAGAACACTGAAGCTTTCTTT.

The chain uses TRBV5-1 and TRBJ2-7, with TRBD1 matching over 8 bases. V shed 4 bases, J shed 3 bases, and the junction held 9 bases outside the gene matches. CDR1 and CDR2 from the germline V gene are SGHRS and YFSETQ. This CDR3 has 15 amino acids. The DNA for the CDR3 is TGCGCCAGCAGCCATGGGACAGGCGCCCTCTACGAGCAGTACTTC. Its protein product is CASSHGTGALYEQYF.

The J gene is TRBJ2-3, the V gene TRBV14; unclear D gene. The CDR3 is made up of 13 amino acids. Per germline, CDR1 SGHDN and CDR2 FVKESK. V was shortened by 0 bases and J by 2 bases, with 3 bases between the two germline ends. This chain's CDR3 is CASSQDHTDTQYF. CDR3 coding DNA: TGTGCCAGCAGCCAAGATCACACAGATACGCAGTATTTT.

V gene TRBV2 combines with J gene TRBJ2-7; unclear D gene. V lost 4 bases and J 4 bases, leaving 11 bases between the germline ends. The CDR3 length is 13 residues. In germline, CDR1 is SNHLY, CDR2 FYNNEI. The CDR3 loop is CASSVVAGYEQYF. CDR3 nucleotide sequence: TGTGCCAGCAGTGTGGTGGCAGGTTACGAGCAGTACTTC. Full variable domain (missing parts from reference TRBV2 and TRBJ2-7): EPEVTQTPSHQVTQMGQEVILRCVPISNHLYFYWYRQILGQKVEFLVSFYNNEISEKSEIFDDQFSVERPDGSNFTLKIRSTKLEDSAMYFCASSVVAGYEQYFGPGTRLTVT.

The chain recombines TRBV2 with TRBJ1-2; no reliable D call. The germline V and J ends were trimmed by 1 base and 3 bases, with 6 bases remaining between them. Germline loops: CDR1 SNHLY, CDR2 FYNNEI. The CDR3 has 13 amino acids. The CDR3 region is CASSEGLHYGYTF. The CDR3 DNA is TGTGCCAGCAGTGAAGGGTTACACTATGGCTACACCTTC.

V gene TRBV2 combines with J gene TRBJ1-2; D possibly corresponds to TRBD1 (6 bases). Germline values: CDR1 SNHLY, CDR2 FYNNEI. Trimming stripped 9 bases from V and 4 bases from J, with 15 bases between. The CDR3 covers 13 residues. The CDR3 sequence: CARTQGSPYGYTF. DNA of the CDR3: TGTGCCAGGACACAGGGTTCGCCCTATGGCTACACCTTC.

The chain links TRBV5-1 to TRBJ1-5; D gene ambiguous. The V end lost 5 bases, the J end lost 1 base, and 7 bases lay between the germline ends. The CDR3 length is 13 residues. CDR1 and CDR2 (germline): SGHRS, YFSETQ. The CDR3 sequence: CASRADSNQPQHF. CDR3 DNA sequence: TGCGCCAGCAGAGCAGACAGCAATCAGCCCCAGCATTTT. Full variable domain (rest looked up from reference TRBV5-1 and TRBJ1-5): KAGVTQTPRYLIKTRGQQVTLSCSPISGHRSVSWYQQTPGQGLQFLFEYFSETQRNKGNFPGRFSGRQFSNSRSEMNVSTLELGDSALYLCASRADSNQPQHFGDGTRLSIL.

This clone came up a few times. This CDR3 reads CASSHSGTGKNIQYF. CDR3 in DNA: TGTGCCAGCAGCCACTCCGGGACGGGCAAAAACATTCAGTACTTC. The genes are TRBV5-6 and TRBJ2-4, with D possibly called TRBD1 or TRBD2 (5 bases each). This CDR3 region has 15 residues. The germline V and J ends were trimmed by 4 bases and 3 bases, with 14 bases remaining between them. CDR1 and CDR2 from the germline V gene are SGHDT and YYEEEE.

A few counts support this clone. This rearrangement joins TRBV19 to TRBJ1-2; D gene ambiguous. The CDR3 has 11 residues. V shed 5 bases and J shed 5 bases, with 6 bases lying between them. Germline CDR1 and CDR2: LNHDA and SQIVND (reference sequence). CDR3 DNA: TGTGCCAGTAGTCCTGATTATGGCTACACCTTC. This translates into CASSPDYGYTF.

This clone came up a few times. The CDR3 DNA follows: TGTGCCAGCAGCTCTACGGACAGTAAGAACACTGAAGCTTTCTTT. This encodes CASSSTDSKNTEAFF. This chain joins TRBV7-3 and TRBJ1-1, with a possible D match to TRBD1 (6 bases). Between the trimmed V and J ends, which lost 4 bases and 1 base, there was a span of 13 bases. The CDR3 loop spans 15 amino acids. Per germline, CDR1 SGHTA and CDR2 FQGTGA.

The table lists this clone with a few counts. The chain is built from TRBV30 and TRBJ1-2, with D unclear. The CDR3 has 12 residues. V lost 1 base to trimming and J lost 7 bases, with 10 bases between them. In germline, CDR1 is GTSNPN, CDR2 SVGIG (reference sequence). DNA for the CDR3: TGTGCCTGGAGTGACGATCGGCCTGGCTACACCTTC. It specifies CAWSDDRPGYTF.

This chain joins TRBV7-9 and TRBJ2-7; a possible D gene is TRBD1 (5 bases). V lost 5 bases to trimming and J lost 8 bases, with 22 bases between them. Germline-derived CDR1 and CDR2 are SEHNR and FQNEAQ (reference sequence). This CDR3 region has 15 residues. In nucleotides, the CDR3 is TGTGCCAGCAGCCCTCCCCCCGAAAAAAGGGGTCAGCAGTACTTC. Translation gives CASSPPPEKRGQQYF.

In its sample, this clone was seen a few times. The gene calls are TRBV13 and TRBJ1-1, with TRBD1 matching 9 bases. This CDR3 contains 16 residues. Germline V CDR1 and CDR2: PRHDT, FYEKMQ (reference sequence). Trimming removed 4 bases from V and 0 bases from J; junction bases left unmatched: 6. The DNA for the CDR3 is TGTGCCAGCAGCTCAAGCCGGACAGGGGTGAACACTGAAGCTTTCTTT. The encoded protein is CASSSSRTGVNTEAFF.

This chain connects TRBV7-9 to TRBJ1-6, with 7 bases that match TRBD1. The CDR3 loop spans 16 amino acids. The germline V gene has CDR1 SEHNR and CDR2 FQNEAQ (reference sequence). The V gene end was trimmed by 5 bases and the J gene end by 7 bases; junction bases not matched to a gene: 11. CDR3 amino acids: CASSPEGAGKNSPLHF. In DNA form, the CDR3 reads TGTGCCAGCAGCCCCGAGGGGGCAGGGAAAAATTCACCCCTCCACTTT.

The chain combines TRBV6-6 with TRBJ1-2; D possibly corresponds to TRBD1 (5 bases). Deletions cut 5 bases from V and 1 base from J, with 14 bases between. Per germline, CDR1 MNHNY and CDR2 SVGAGI (reference sequence). This CDR3 contains 15 residues. CDR3 nucleotide sequence: TGTGCCAGCAGTAGCACAGGCACCCTTAACTATGGCTACACCTTC. It codes for CASSSTGTLNYGYTF.

The chain employs TRBV6-6 and TRBJ1-5, with TRBD1 matching over 8 bases. Germline V CDR1 and CDR2: MNHNY, SVGAGI (reference sequence). V dropped 6 bases and J dropped 2; count of bases not matched to a gene: 9. This CDR3 spans 16 amino acids. CDR3 sequence reads: CASSPDRGGGNQPQHF. The CDR3 DNA is TGTGCCAGCAGCCCCGACAGGGGAGGGGGCAATCAGCCCCAGCATTTT.

This chain joins TRBV20-1 and TRBJ2-5; 8 positions agree with TRBD1. The CDR3 is 11 amino acids. CDR1 and CDR2 from the germline V gene are DFQATT and SNEGSKA (reference sequence). The ends lost 6 bases at V and 5 bases at J; junction bases unmatched: 2. The DNA of the CDR3 is TGCAGTGCAAACAGGGGGGAGACCCAGTACTTC. Its translation: CSANRGETQYF.

The gene calls are TRBV5-1 and TRBJ1-1, with D unresolved. The germline V gene encodes CDR1 SGHRS and CDR2 YFSETQ. Trimming stripped 6 bases from V and 1 base from J, with 13 bases between. The CDR3 covers 14 residues. Here the CDR3 reads CASTPGWGNTEAFF. The CDR3 region has the DNA TGCGCCAGCACCCCGGGCTGGGGGAACACTGAAGCTTTCTTT.

The chain uses TRBV6-1 and TRBJ2-5, with 10 bases fitting TRBD1. CDR3 size: 13 residues. Losses at the gene ends were 6 bases for V and 9 bases for J; bases not matched to a gene: 7. Germline CDR1 and CDR2: MNHNS and SASEGT. The DNA for the CDR3 is TGTGCCAGCAGACGGACAGGGGGTAGGGCCCAGTACTTC. Translating gives CASRRTGGRAQYF.

The rearrangement links TRBV6-5 to TRBJ2-3; no clear D. This CDR3 region has 15 residues. The germline V gene encodes CDR1 MNHEY and CDR2 SVGAGI. V shed 3 bases and J shed 3 bases, with 13 bases lying between them. This chain's CDR3 is CASSYSNAGTDTQYF. The CDR3 region has the DNA TGTGCCAGCAGTTATTCGAACGCCGGAACAGATACGCAGTATTTT.

V usage is TRBV5-6 and J usage is TRBJ1-5; tentative D call: TRBD1 (5 bases). The CDR3 has 18 amino acids. CDR1 is SGHDT and CDR2 is YYEEEE in the germline V gene. With 4 bases removed from V and 4 bases from J, the gap between germline ends came to 24 bases. The CDR3 DNA follows: TGTGCCAGCAGCCAGGGTGGAGCAGAGCTTAATCGTAATCAGCCCCAGCATTTT. This gives the protein CASSQGGAELNRNQPQHF.

This clone was counted a few times. This rearrangement joins TRBV29-1 to TRBJ2-1; D assignment may be TRBD1 or TRBD2 (5 bases each). V was trimmed by 8 bases and J by 6 bases, leaving 14 bases between them. This CDR3 is 12 amino acids long. From germline, CDR1 is SQVTM and CDR2 ANQGSEA. This chain's CDR3 is CSPVGASNEQFF. The CDR3 DNA follows: TGCAGCCCGGTCGGGGCCTCCAATGAGCAGTTCTTC.